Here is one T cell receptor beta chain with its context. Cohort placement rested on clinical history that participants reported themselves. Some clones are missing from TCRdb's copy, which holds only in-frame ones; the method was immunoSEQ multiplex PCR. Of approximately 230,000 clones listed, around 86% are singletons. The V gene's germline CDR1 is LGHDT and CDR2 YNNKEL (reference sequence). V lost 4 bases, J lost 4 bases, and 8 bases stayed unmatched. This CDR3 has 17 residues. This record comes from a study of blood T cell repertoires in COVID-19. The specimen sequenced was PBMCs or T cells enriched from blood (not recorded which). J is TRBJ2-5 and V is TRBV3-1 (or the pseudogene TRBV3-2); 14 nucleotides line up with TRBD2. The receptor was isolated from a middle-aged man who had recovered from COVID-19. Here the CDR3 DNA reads TGTGCCAGCAGCCTTCGGACTAGCGGGAGGATCGGAGAGACCCAGTACTTC. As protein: CASSLRTSGRIGETQYF.